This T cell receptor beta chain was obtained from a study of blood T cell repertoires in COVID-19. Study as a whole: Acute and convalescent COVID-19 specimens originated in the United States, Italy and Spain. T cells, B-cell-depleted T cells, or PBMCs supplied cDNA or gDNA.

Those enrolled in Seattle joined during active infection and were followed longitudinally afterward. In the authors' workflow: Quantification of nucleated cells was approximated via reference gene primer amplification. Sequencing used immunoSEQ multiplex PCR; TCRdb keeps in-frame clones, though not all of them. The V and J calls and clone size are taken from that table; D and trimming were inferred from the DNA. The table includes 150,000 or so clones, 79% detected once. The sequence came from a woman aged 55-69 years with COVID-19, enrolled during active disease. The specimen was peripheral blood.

CDR3 residues: CASSTSGATVGKLFF. CDR3 DNA: TGTGCCAGCAGCACCTCAGGGGCAACGGTTGGAAAACTGTTTTTT. This chain links TRBV7-8 with TRBJ1-4, with D possibly being TRBD1 (6 bases). Deletions cut 5 bases from V and 10 bases from J, with 20 bases between. CDR1 is SGHVS, CDR2 FQNEAQ, per germline. This CDR3 region has 15 residues.